Each of the 9 T cell receptor beta chains below was sequenced from the same sample in a study of T-cell reconstitution after alpha-beta-depleted transplantation in children. Molecular barcoding with unique molecular identifiers was used for the TCRbeta library. TCRdb called the PCR reads again in MiXCR, with one record for every CDR3 protein. The table has 250,000 to 350,000 distinct CDR3 sequences, over 8% seen once. The sample was PBMCs from the stem cell graft donor, taken from the stem cell graft. The receptors were gathered from a human donor who donated a stem cell graft to a child with SCID.

This sequence joins TRBV6-5 and TRBJ2-3, with TRBD1 matching 9 bases. With V trimmed by 4 bases and J by 1 base, 6 bases remained unmatched. Germline V gene sequence: CDR1 MNHEY, CDR2 SVGAGI. The CDR3 length is 16 residues. The CDR3 here is CASSSGQGRGTDTQYF. For the CDR3, the DNA is TGTGCCAGCAGTTCGGGACAGGGACGGGGCACAGATACGCAGTATTTT.

This chain joins TRBV20-1 and TRBJ2-2; TRBD1 agrees at 9 bases. The CDR3 has 18 amino acids. The germline CDR1 and CDR2 sequences are DFQATT and SNEGSKA (reference sequence). The V and J ends lost 1 base and 5 bases, in that order; junction bases with no gene match: 14. The CDR3 region has the DNA TGCAGTGCTAGAGCCCCACAGGGGGCCCGAGGGTGGACCGGGGAGCTGTTTTTT. Translated: CSARAPQGARGWTGELFF.

In this sample, this clonotype turned up a few times. This chain connects TRBV20-1 to TRBJ1-1; D unclear. Germline CDR1 is DFQATT and CDR2 is SNEGSKA (reference sequence). Trimming took off 0 bases at V and 8 bases at J, with 13 bases between the two ends. CDR3 size: 13 residues. CDR3 coding DNA: TGCAGTGCTAGAGATGGTACGGCGGGAGAAGCTTTCTTT. Its protein is CSARDGTAGEAFF.

The rearrangement joins TRBV6-1 to TRBJ2-7; 8 nucleotides match TRBD2. V lost 2 bases to trimming and J lost 3 bases; unmatched junction nucleotides: 15. The CDR3 totals 18 residues. Germline values: CDR1 MNHNS, CDR2 SASEGT. CDR3 loop: CASSESGRGVAPNYEQYF. CDR3 nucleotide sequence: TGTGCCAGCAGTGAATCCGGGAGGGGAGTAGCCCCTAACTACGAGCAGTACTTC.

This rearrangement joins TRBV7-9 to TRBJ1-5; D gene unclear. There are 14 residues in the CDR3. With 1 base removed from V and 9 bases from J, the gap between germline ends came to 13 bases. The V gene's germline CDR1 is SEHNR and CDR2 FQNEAQ (reference sequence). CDR3 coding DNA: TGTGCCAGCAGCTTAGGGCCAGCCTCGATGCCCCAGCATTTT. Its protein is CASSLGPASMPQHF.

This clonotype showed up just a few times. This rearrangement joins TRBV6-6 to TRBJ1-2; D gene unclear. V dropped 6 bases and J dropped 1 base, with 9 bases sitting between them. Looked up from germline, CDR1 is MNHNY and CDR2 is SVGAGI (reference sequence). This CDR3 has 13 residues. The CDR3 DNA reads TGTGCCAGCAGCCGAGGGAATAACTATGGCTACACCTTC. It specifies CASSRGNNYGYTF.

V and J are TRBV13 and TRBJ1-3; D unclear. Germline V gene lookup returns CDR1 PRHDT and CDR2 FYEKMQ (reference sequence). Deletions cut 0 bases from V and 3 bases from J, with 9 bases between. CDR3 length: 15 residues. CDR3 residues: CASSLGVNGGNTIYF. The DNA for the CDR3 is TGTGCCAGCAGCTTAGGTGTTAACGGTGGAAACACCATATATTTT.

The rearrangement joins TRBV7-6 to TRBJ2-3, with D possibly matching TRBD1 (5 bases). V was cut by 1 base and J by 5 bases, with 10 bases left in between. CDR1 is SGHVS, CDR2 FNYEAQ, per germline. CDR3 length equals 14 residues. The CDR3 loop reads CASSLGAGLDTQYF. Written as DNA, the CDR3 is TGTGCCAGCAGCTTAGGGGCAGGGTTAGATACGCAGTATTTT.

In DNA, the CDR3 is TGCAGTGCTAGTGCCCGGGAAGACCCCTACGAGCAGTACTTC. Protein sequence: CSASAREDPYEQYF. V and J are TRBV20-1 and TRBJ2-7; a possible D gene is TRBD2 (5 bases). The length of the CDR3 is 14 residues. Germline V gene lookup returns CDR1 DFQATT and CDR2 SNEGSKA (reference sequence). With 3 bases removed from V and 2 bases from J, the gap between germline ends came to 14 bases.